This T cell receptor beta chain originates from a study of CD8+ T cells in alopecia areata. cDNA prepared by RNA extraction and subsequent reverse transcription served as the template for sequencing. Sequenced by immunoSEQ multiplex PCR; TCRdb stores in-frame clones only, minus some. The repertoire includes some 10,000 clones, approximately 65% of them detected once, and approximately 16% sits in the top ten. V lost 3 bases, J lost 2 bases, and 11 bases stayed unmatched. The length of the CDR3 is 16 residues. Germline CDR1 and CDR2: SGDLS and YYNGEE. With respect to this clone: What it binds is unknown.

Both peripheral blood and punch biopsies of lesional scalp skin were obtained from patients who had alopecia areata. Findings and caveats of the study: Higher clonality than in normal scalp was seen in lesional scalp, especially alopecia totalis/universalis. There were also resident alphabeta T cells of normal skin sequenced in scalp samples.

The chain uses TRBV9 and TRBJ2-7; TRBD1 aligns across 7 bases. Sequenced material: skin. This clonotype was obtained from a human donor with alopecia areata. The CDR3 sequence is CASSAYTGTAPYEQYF. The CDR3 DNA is TGTGCCAGCAGCGCCTATACCGGGACAGCGCCCTACGAGCAGTACTTC.